This T cell receptor (beta chain) was found in a study of blood T cell repertoires in COVID-19. Sequenced by immunoSEQ multiplex PCR; TCRdb stores in-frame clones only, minus some. The sample has roughly 380,000 clones; over 75% are singletons. The germline V gene has CDR1 GTSNPN and CDR2 SVGIG (reference sequence). V lost 4 bases to trimming and J lost 3 bases; unmatched junction nucleotides: 14. The CDR3 totals 17 residues. This TCR derives from a woman between 35 and 50 years old with COVID-19, enrolled during active disease. Input material: peripheral blood. The rearrangement joins TRBV30 to TRBJ2-7, with 11 bases lining up with TRBD2. This CDR3 reads CAWIRASGRYTLYEQYF. The CDR3 DNA reads as TGTGCCTGGATTAGGGCTAGCGGGAGGTACACCCTCTACGAGCAGTACTTC. Full variable domain (rest looked up from reference TRBV30 and TRBJ2-7): SQTIHQWPATLVQPVGSPLSLECTVEGTSNPNLYWYRQAAGRGLQLLFYSVGIGQISSEVPQNLSASRPQDRQFILSSKKLLLSDSGFYLCAWIRASGRYTLYEQYFGPGTRLTVT.